The next 26 T cell receptor beta chains were all read from a single sample in a study of beta chain features in type 1 diabetes. cDNA synthesis used the whole RNA isolate, giving expressed TCRB sequences. Assay: immunoSEQ multiplex PCR; the TCRdb copy retains only in-frame clones and omits some. The repertoire has approximately 18,000 clones, 50% of them found once; the top ten carry about 0.45%. The source material was stem cell memory CD4+ T cells from blood. These receptors were collected from a young man in good health.

V and J are TRBV18 and TRBJ1-2, with D maybe TRBD1 (5 bases). V dropped 3 bases and J dropped 2 bases, with 16 bases sitting between them. This CDR3 contains 16 residues. CDR1 and CDR2 (germline): KGHSH, LQKENI. The CDR3 spells CASSPQGGALNYGYTF. The CDR3 DNA reads TGTGCCAGCTCACCCCAGGGAGGGGCGCTGAACTATGGCTACACCTTC.

This chain connects TRBV10-3 to TRBJ1-4, with D perhaps matching TRBD1 (5 bases). Germline V CDR1 and CDR2: ENHRY, SYGVKD. Trimming shortened V by 2 bases and J by 0 bases, and 10 bases separated the two germline ends. The CDR3 extends over 16 amino acids. The CDR3 coding sequence is TGTGCCATCAGTGAGAGACAGTCTACAACTAATGAAAAACTGTTTTTT. Protein: CAISERQSTTNEKLFF.

Remarks on this clone: The sample holds other DNA sequences that translate to the same CDR3. The chain joins TRBV28 to TRBJ2-5, with D possibly being TRBD1 (6 bases). This CDR3 is built from 15 residues. Trimming took off 5 bases at V and 2 bases at J, with 15 bases between the two ends. From germline, CDR1 is MDHEN and CDR2 SYDVKM. CDR3: CASSTGQNKQETQYF. Written as DNA, the CDR3 is TGTGCCAGCAGTACTGGACAGAACAAACAAGAGACCCAGTACTTC.

The chain couples TRBV4-1 to TRBJ1-1, with TRBD1 matching 9 bases. This CDR3 spans 17 amino acids. V lost 1 base to trimming and J lost 1 base; unmatched junction nucleotides: 7. Germline assignment: CDR1 MGHRA and CDR2 YSYEKL. CDR3 in DNA: TGCGCCAGCAGCCAAGGGGACAGGGCTATTAGGAACACTGAAGCTTTCTTT. It translates to CASSQGDRAIRNTEAFF.

The rearrangement joins TRBV5-1 to TRBJ1-2; possibly TRBD1 for D (5 bases). V was cut by 1 base and J by 6 bases, with 10 bases left in between. This CDR3 contains 13 residues. CDR1 and CDR2 from the germline V gene are SGHRS and YFSETQ. This chain's CDR3 is CASSLQGEDGYTF. In DNA form, the CDR3 reads TGCGCCAGCAGCTTGCAAGGGGAGGATGGCTACACCTTC.

V usage is TRBV14 and J usage is TRBJ2-7; no clear D gene. Trimming removed 1 base from V and 3 bases from J, with 10 bases in between. The CDR3 contains 14 residues. Germline CDR1 and CDR2: SGHDN and FVKESK. The CDR3 here is CASSQVTPGYEQYF. CDR3 DNA: TGTGCCAGCAGCCAAGTCACTCCGGGCTACGAGCAGTACTTC.

The J gene is TRBJ2-5, the V gene TRBV5-6; a weak D match, TRBD2 (5 bases). Trimming took 8 bases from V and 3 from J, leaving 20 bases between them. The CDR3 contains 15 residues. CDR1 and CDR2 from the germline V gene are SGHDT and YYEEEE. The CDR3 nucleotides are TGTGCCAGTAGCGACTCAAAAGGCAGAAAAGAGACCCAGTACTTC. Its translation is CASSDSKGRKETQYF. The entire variable domain, with the rest obtained from reference TRBV5-6 and TRBJ2-5, is as follows: DAGVTQSPTHLIKTRGQQVTLRCSPKSGHDTVSWYQQALGQGPQFIFQYYEEEERQRGNFPDRFSGHQFPNYSSELNVNALLLGDSALYLCASSDSKGRKETQYFGPGTRLLVL.

The chain is built from TRBV13 and TRBJ2-5; 8 bases agree with TRBD1. V was clipped by 5 bases and J by 0 bases; unmatched bases: 11. The CDR3 has 17 residues. Germline CDR1 and CDR2: PRHDT and FYEKMQ (reference sequence). CDR3 amino acids: CASSHGQGELYQETQYF. In DNA form, the CDR3 reads TGTGCCAGCAGCCATGGACAGGGCGAATTGTACCAAGAGACCCAGTACTTC.

There are a few counts of this clone. The chain carries TRBV27 and TRBJ2-5; TRBD2 aligns across 9 bases. Germline-derived CDR1 and CDR2 are MNHEY and SMNVEV (reference sequence). The CDR3 is made up of 15 amino acids. Losses at the gene ends were 6 bases for V and 5 bases for J; bases not matched to a gene: 10. As DNA, the CDR3 is TGTGCCAGCAGATCGGGACTAGCTGTAAGGGAGACCCAGTACTTC. This translates into CASRSGLAVRETQYF.

Only a few counts were recorded for this clone. V and J are TRBV2 and TRBJ1-5, with a possible D match to TRBD1 (5 bases). This CDR3 contains 19 residues. Germline CDR1 SNHLY, CDR2 FYNNEI. V gave up 7 bases and J gave up 6 bases, with 31 bases separating them. This CDR3 is CASTSYGGVGLPGGQPQHF. The CDR3 nucleotides read TGTGCCAGCACCTCGTACGGGGGTGTTGGACTCCCGGGGGGTCAGCCCCAGCATTTT.

The CDR3 region has the DNA TGTGCCAGTAGTATCAGGGGTGCAGATGAGCAGTTCTTC. Protein product: CASSIRGADEQFF. The rearrangement uses TRBV19 and TRBJ2-1; TRBD1 is a possible D gene (6 bases). The V end was cut by 3 bases, the J end by 8 bases, with 11 bases between. Germline V gene lookup returns CDR1 LNHDA and CDR2 SQIVND (reference sequence). CDR3 size: 13 residues. Full variable domain (missing parts from reference TRBV19 and TRBJ2-1): DGGITQSPKYLFRKEGQNVTLSCEQNLNHDAMYWYRQDPGQGLRLIYYSQIVNDFQKGDIAEGYSVSREKKESFPLTVTSAQKNPTAFYLCASSIRGADEQFFGPGTRLTVL.

The rearrangement joins TRBV4-3 to TRBJ2-1; 7 positions agree with TRBD2. CDR1 and CDR2 (germline): LGHNA, YSLEER. There are 16 residues in the CDR3. Trimming took 1 base from V and 0 from J; bases not matched to a gene: 3. The CDR3 reads CASSQAGGGSYNEQFF. As DNA, the CDR3 is TGCGCCAGCAGCCAAGCCGGCGGGGGCTCCTACAATGAGCAGTTCTTC.

The gene calls are TRBV5-1 and TRBJ2-1; the D is unclear. CDR3 length equals 11 residues. CDR1 SGHRS and CDR2 YFSETQ come from the germline V gene. The V and J ends lost 4 bases and 10 bases respectively, with 9 bases between them. CDR3 sequence: CASSQEAEQFF. CDR3 DNA sequence: TGCGCCAGCAGCCAAGAGGCAGAGCAGTTCTTC. Together with reference TRBV5-1 and TRBJ2-1, the CDR3 gives the full variable domain: KAGVTQTPRYLIKTRGQQVTLSCSPISGHRSVSWYQQTPGQGLQFLFEYFSETQRNKGNFPGRFSGRQFSNSRSEMNVSTLELGDSALYLCASSQEAEQFFGPGTRLTVL.

V is TRBV28 and J is TRBJ2-2; D not certain. Trimming left V 2 bases short and J 6 bases short, with 7 bases between. The germline gives CDR1 MDHEN, CDR2 SYDVKM. The CDR3 runs 13 residues. CDR3 sequence (DNA): TGTGCCAGCAGTTTAAACCGGGCCGGGGAGCTGTTTTTT. It encodes CASSLNRAGELFF.

This chain connects TRBV4-3 to TRBJ2-7, with 8 positions matching TRBD2. The CDR3 is 17 residues long. Germline CDR1 LGHNA, CDR2 YSLEER. J was trimmed by 4 bases and V by 0 bases; bases with no gene match: 11. The CDR3 is CASSQDYAGGRSYEQYF. CDR3 nucleotide sequence: TGCGCCAGCAGCCAAGATTATGCTGGCGGGAGGTCTTACGAGCAGTACTTC.

This clone has a handful of counts. The chain links TRBV9 to TRBJ1-6; D not resolved. V was trimmed by 4 bases and J by 7 bases, leaving 15 bases between them. The germline V gene encodes CDR1 SGDLS and CDR2 YYNGEE. The CDR3 totals 15 residues. CDR3: CASSPIYGRNSPLHF. Here the CDR3 DNA reads TGTGCCAGCAGCCCCATCTACGGGAGAAATTCACCCCTCCACTTT.

The rearrangement joins TRBV5-6 to TRBJ1-1; D not resolved. Germline lookup yields CDR1 SGHDT and CDR2 YYEEEE. V gave up 8 bases and J gave up 7 bases, with 12 bases separating them. The CDR3 is made up of 11 amino acids. This CDR3 reads CASTREGEAFF. In DNA form, the CDR3 reads TGTGCCAGTACACGGGAGGGTGAAGCTTTCTTT.

This clone was picked up a small number of times. In DNA, the CDR3 is TGCGCCAGCAGCCAACCACTAGGGCGGTACAATGAGCAGTTCTTC. Encoded protein: CASSQPLGRYNEQFF. The chain uses TRBV4-1 and TRBJ2-1; D may be TRBD2 (5 bases). V was clipped by 2 bases and J by 4 bases, with 12 bases between them. This CDR3 region has 15 residues. Germline CDR1 MGHRA, CDR2 YSYEKL.

V gene TRBV4-3 combines with J gene TRBJ2-2, with D maybe TRBD2 (5 bases). CDR1 and CDR2 from the germline V gene are LGHNA and YSLEER. This CDR3 region has 16 residues. Trimming cost V 1 base and J 0 bases, with 9 bases left between them. As DNA, the CDR3 is TGCGCCAGCAGCCAAGCGCTGGGAGCGAACACCGGGGAGCTGTTTTTT. This translates into CASSQALGANTGELFF.

This chain uses TRBV5-1 with TRBJ2-4; TRBD1 agrees at 11 bases. Trimming at V came to 7 bases and at J to 7 bases, leaving 7 bases not matched to a gene. The CDR3 has 14 amino acids. Germline V gene data show CDR1 as SGHRS and CDR2 as YFSETQ. CDR3 sequence reads: CASCPGTGGNIQYF. The CDR3 DNA follows: TGCGCCAGCTGTCCCGGGACAGGGGGGAACATTCAGTACTTC.

This clone was counted between two and nine times. The V gene is TRBV7-9, the J gene TRBJ2-1; D is undetermined. The CDR3 is made up of 13 amino acids. Germline CDR1 is SEHNR and CDR2 is FQNEAQ (reference sequence). V was pared by 5 bases and J by 6 bases, with 11 bases between. Here the CDR3 DNA reads TGTGCCAGCAGCCCCCGTCTAAGCAATGAGCAGTTCTTC. This translates into CASSPRLSNEQFF.

The CDR3 is CASSRGQGSGNTIYF. The CDR3, as DNA: TGTGCCAGCAGCCGGGGACAGGGCTCTGGAAACACCATATATTTT. This chain uses TRBV6-5 with TRBJ1-3; 9 positions match TRBD1. V shed 6 bases, J shed 0 bases, and the junction held 3 bases outside the gene matches. CDR1 and CDR2 from the germline V gene are MNHEY and SVGAGI. The CDR3 is made up of 15 amino acids.

The chain combines TRBV9 with TRBJ2-2; no firm D call. There are 13 residues in the CDR3. V lost 0 bases, J lost 7 bases, and 7 bases lay in between. Germline V gene sequence: CDR1 SGDLS, CDR2 YYNGEE. CDR3 region: CASSVAADGELFF. In DNA, the CDR3 is TGTGCCAGCAGCGTAGCCGCGGACGGGGAGCTGTTTTTT.

The V gene is TRBV25-1, the J gene TRBJ1-2, with D possibly matching TRBD1 (6 bases). CDR3 length: 14 amino acids. Trimming stripped 7 bases from V and 4 bases from J, with 16 bases between. The V gene's germline CDR1 is MGHDK and CDR2 SYGVNS. CDR3 amino acids: CASKPHREIYGYTF. In nucleotides, the CDR3 is TGTGCCAGCAAGCCTCACAGGGAGATCTATGGCTACACCTTC.

The chain uses TRBV6-5 and TRBJ1-2; D remains ambiguous. This CDR3 is 14 amino acids long. Trimming pared 2 bases from V and 8 bases from J, leaving 15 bases between. Germline loops: CDR1 MNHEY, CDR2 SVGAGI. The CDR3, as DNA: TGTGCCAGCAGTTACAGTTCGCTTATCTACGGCTACACCTTC. This gives the protein CASSYSSLIYGYTF.

This clone appeared a few times. The genes are TRBV30 and TRBJ2-1, with D tentatively TRBD1 (6 bases). The germline V and J ends were trimmed by 3 bases and 9 bases, with 18 bases remaining between them. CDR1 GTSNPN and CDR2 SVGIG come from the germline V gene (reference sequence). The CDR3 is made up of 14 amino acids. CDR3 bases: TGTGCCTGGAGGTGGGGGCTAGACTATGGTGAGCAGTTCTTC. Translating gives CAWRWGLDYGEQFF. The whole variable domain, remainder taken from reference TRBV30 and TRBJ2-1, is SQTIHQWPATLVQPVGSPLSLECTVEGTSNPNLYWYRQAAGRGLQLLFYSVGIGQISSEVPQNLSASRPQDRQFILSSKKLLLSDSGFYLCAWRWGLDYGEQFFGPGTRLTVL.